These 9 T cell receptor beta chains were sequenced from one sample in a study of T-cell reconstitution after alpha-beta-depleted transplantation in children. It was with unique molecular identifiers that the TCRbeta library was prepared. TCRdb ran MiXCR on the PCR reads and lists one entry per CDR3 protein. The sample lists 230,000 or so distinct CDR3 sequences; 12% were seen once. This material consisted of PBMCs from the stem cell graft donor, taken from the stem cell graft. These TCRs come from a human donor who donated a stem cell graft to a child with acute lymphoblastic leukemia.

This clonotype was counted ten times or more. The CDR3 spells CASTLTRSLAKNIQYF. The CDR3 nucleotides are TGTGCCAGCACCCTAACGAGGAGCTTGGCCAAAAACATTCAGTACTTC. The chain carries TRBV6-5 and TRBJ2-4; D uncertain. The CDR3 has 16 residues. Germline values: CDR1 MNHEY, CDR2 SVGAGI. V lost 7 bases and J lost 1, with 17 bases in between.

At least ten counts were recorded for this clonotype. The chain is built from TRBV9 and TRBJ2-3, with 10 bases fitting TRBD2. J was trimmed by 8 bases and V by 0 bases; bases with no gene match: 9. The CDR3 loop spans 16 amino acids. CDR1 SGDLS and CDR2 YYNGEE come from the germline V gene. The CDR3: CASSVAGSGGFGTQYF. CDR3 DNA sequence: TGTGCCAGCAGCGTAGCGGGTAGCGGGGGGTTCGGTACGCAGTATTTT.

CDR3 in DNA: TGTGCCAGCCAACGGATGGACAGTTTTGAAGCTTTCTTT. Residues: CASQRMDSFEAFF. The chain is built from TRBV25-1 and TRBJ1-1; D might be TRBD1 (6 bases). The CDR3 extends over 13 amino acids. The germline gives CDR1 MGHDK, CDR2 SYGVNS. With 8 bases removed from V and 7 bases from J, the gap between germline ends came to 17 bases.

This clonotype occurred many times. The chain uses TRBV9 and TRBJ2-7; 9 nucleotides agree with TRBD1. CDR1 and CDR2 (germline): SGDLS, YYNGEE. V shed 0 bases, J shed 3 bases, and the junction held 4 bases outside the gene matches. This CDR3 has 15 amino acids. CDR3 in amino acids: CASSVGDRAGYEQYF. CDR3 DNA sequence: TGTGCCAGCAGCGTAGGGGACAGGGCTGGCTACGAGCAGTACTTC.

This clonotype was observed at least ten times. Mismatch with germline at one junction end may stem from a read error. The rearrangement links TRBV18 to TRBJ2-3; D is unresolved. Germline V gene lookup returns CDR1 KGHSH and CDR2 LQKENI. The CDR3 extends over 14 amino acids. CDR3 region: CASSNGTSRDTQYF. The CDR3 DNA reads TGTGCCAGCTCAAATGGCACGAGCAGAGATACGCAGTATTTT. Filled out from reference TRBV18 and TRBJ2-3, the complete variable domain reads NAGVMQNPRHLVRRRGQEARLRCSPMKGHSHVYWYRQLPEEGLKFMVYLQKENIIDESGMPKERFSAEFPKEGPSILRIQQVVRGDSAAYFCASSNGTSRDTQYFGPGTRLTVL.

This clonotype was found many times. The rearrangement uses TRBV11-2 and TRBJ2-5; a possible D gene is TRBD1 (5 bases). V was trimmed by 4 bases and J by 5 bases, leaving 17 bases between them. The CDR3 loop spans 15 amino acids. CDR1 is SGHAT and CDR2 is FQNNGV in the germline V gene. The CDR3 is CASSSQSTGDETQYF. As DNA, the CDR3 is TGTGCCAGCAGCTCCCAAAGTACAGGAGACGAGACCCAGTACTTC. Filled out from reference TRBV11-2 and TRBJ2-5, the complete variable domain reads EAGVAQSPRYKIIEKRQSVAFWCNPISGHATLYWYQQILGQGPKLLIQFQNNGVVDDSQLPKDRFSAERLKGVDSTLKIQPAKLEDSAVYLCASSSQSTGDETQYFGPGTRLLVL.

Ten or more counts support this clonotype. The CDR3 coding sequence is TGTGCCAGTAGTATAATCCGGCATGATGTGAACACTGAAGCTTTCTTT. Translated, it gives CASSIIRHDVNTEAFF. The rearrangement uses TRBV19 and TRBJ1-1; D uncertain. The V and J ends lost 2 bases and 0 bases respectively, with 13 bases between them. This CDR3 comprises 16 residues. Germline V lookup: CDR1 LNHDA, CDR2 SQIVND (reference sequence).

There are many counts of this clonotype. This chain links TRBV24-1 with TRBJ2-1; the match to TRBD2 covers 9 bases. CDR3 length: 15 residues. V shed 5 bases, J shed 6 bases, and the junction held 7 bases outside the gene matches. CDR1 is KGHDR and CDR2 is SFDVKD in the germline V gene. CDR3 nucleotides: TGTGCCACCAGTGTCCTTAGCGGGAGTACCAATGAGCAGTTCTTC. It codes for CATSVLSGSTNEQFF.

This clonotype was counted ten times or more. The chain is built from TRBV24-1 and TRBJ2-2; D call uncertain. CDR1 is KGHDR and CDR2 is SFDVKD in the germline V gene. The length of the CDR3 is 14 residues. V lost 5 bases and J lost 1, with 7 bases in between. This chain's CDR3 is CATSVLGNTGELFF. DNA for the CDR3: TGTGCCACCAGTGTCCTAGGGAACACCGGGGAGCTGTTTTTT.